This T cell receptor (beta chain) was retrieved from a study of blood T cell repertoires in COVID-19. Study overall: Sites in the United States, Italy and Spain provided acute and convalescent COVID-19 samples. From T cells, B-cell-depleted T cells, or PBMCs came the material, which was cDNA or gDNA.

In the original workflow: Amplifying reference gene primers gave estimates of nucleated cell counts. Data came from immunoSEQ multiplex PCR; TCRdb stores just in-frame clones and leaves some out. From that table come the V and J calls and clone size; the DNA was used to work out D and trimming. In the table there are roughly 180,000 clones, about four fifths of which are singletons. A single count supports this clone. This TCR was recovered from a woman in her fifties or sixties with COVID-19, enrolled during active disease. The sequencing sample was made of peripheral blood.

The CDR3 DNA follows: TGTGCCAGCAGCTTTGCGGGGGGGCTCGGCAATGAGCAGTTCTTC. Its translation is CASSFAGGLGNEQFF. This chain uses TRBV5-4 with TRBJ2-1, with 9 bases matching TRBD2. The ends lost 2 bases at V and 6 bases at J; junction bases unmatched: 6. The CDR3 has 15 residues. Germline CDR1 reads SGHNT; CDR2 reads YYREEE (reference sequence). The full variable domain, with the rest looked up from reference TRBV5-4 and TRBJ2-1, is ETGVTQSPTHLIKTRGQQVTLRCSSQSGHNTVSWYQQALGQGPQFIFQYYREEENGRGNFPPRFSGLQFPNYSSELNVNALELDDSALYLCASSFAGGLGNEQFFGPGTRLTVL.